What follows are 4 T cell receptor beta chains derived from one specimen sequenced in a study of T cell changes during pregnancy in multiple sclerosis. TCRdb's table, derived via immunoSEQ multiplex PCR, lists solely in-frame clones and lacks some. The sample carries 35,000 to 45,000 clones, roughly 89% recorded once. The sample was CD4+ T cells from peripheral blood mononuclear cells, taken in the first trimester of pregnancy. These receptors came from a female donor with multiple sclerosis, enrolled in a pregnancy study.

This sequence joins TRBV30 and TRBJ1-3; TRBD1 aligns across 8 bases. The trim removed 5 bases at V and 3 bases at J, leaving 9 bases unmatched. This CDR3 region has 15 residues. Germline V gene data show CDR1 as GTSNPN and CDR2 as SVGIG (reference sequence). The CDR3 DNA follows: TGTGCCTGGGGTACAGGGGGGTTGAGTGGAAACACCATATATTTT. This encodes CAWGTGGLSGNTIYF.

The V and J genes are TRBV7-2 and TRBJ2-7; TRBD2 matches 9 bases. This CDR3 region has 18 residues. Germline V gene lookup returns CDR1 SGHTA and CDR2 FQGNSA. V dropped 1 base and J dropped 0; count of bases not matched to a gene: 10. The CDR3 sequence: CASSLVFSGLANSYEQYF. CDR3 in DNA: TGTGCCAGCAGCTTAGTCTTTTCTGGACTAGCGAACTCCTACGAGCAGTACTTC.

V is TRBV5-1 and J is TRBJ2-4, with TRBD1 matching over 9 bases. Trimming cost V 4 bases and J 8 bases; bases outside gene matches: 10. Germline loops: CDR1 SGHRS, CDR2 YFSETQ. The CDR3 contains 15 residues. The CDR3, as DNA: TGCGCCAGCAGCCCGGGTCGACAGGGGGTGGACATTCAGTACTTC. Amino acids: CASSPGRQGVDIQYF.

The gene calls are TRBV18 and TRBJ1-1, with D unclear. Germline V gene data show CDR1 as KGHSH and CDR2 as LQKENI. Trimming left V 0 bases short and J 3 bases short, with 11 bases between. The CDR3 has 15 residues. In DNA, the CDR3 is TGTGCCAGCTCACCACCTAGCAGAGATCACACTGAAGCTTTCTTT. Amino acids: CASSPPSRDHTEAFF.